Listed below are T cell receptor beta chains from one sample, sequenced in a study of identifying expanded T cells in peripheral blood. Assay used: immunoSEQ multiplex PCR; TCRdb lists only in-frame clones, some missing. In the table there are under 85,000 clones, roughly 84% of which are singletons. Sequenced input: blood. The receptors were sampled from a person between 18 and 75 years old in good health. Each CDR3 is given with its conserved first and last residue. D genes are given only for firm matches. Clone sizes are given selectively: once, few, many, or a class where the clone is expanded.

V	J	size	D	DNA	CDR3
TRBV2	TRBJ2-1	-	TRBD2	TGTGCCAGCAGTGCGGTGAGCGGGAGAGTCGATGAGCAGTTCTTC	CASSAVSGRVDEQFF
TRBV9	TRBJ1-3	-	-	TGTGCCAGCAGCGTAGCAGGGTTACTCTCTGGAAACACCATATATTTT	CASSVAGLLSGNTIYF
TRBV19	TRBJ2-1	once	TRBD1	TGTGCCAGTATTCCTAGGACAGGCCTCTACAATGAGCAGTTCTTC	CASIPRTGLYNEQFF
TRBV5-5	TRBJ1-4	-	TRBD1	TGTGCCAGCAGCTTACCCCAGGGGGGAGGGGAAAAACTGTTTTTT	CASSLPQGGGEKLFF
TRBV6-5	TRBJ2-7	-	TRBD1	TGTGCCAGCAGTACGGATGACAGGGGGCTTTACGAGCAGTACTTC	CASSTDDRGLYEQYF
TRBV5-5	TRBJ1-4	-	TRBD1	TGTGCCAGCAGCTTAGGACAGGGACGTGAAAAACTGTTTTTT	CASSLGQGREKLFF
TRBV5-6	TRBJ2-2	-	-	TGTGCCAGCAGCTTGGGAGGGCAGGGAAACACCGGGGAGCTGTTTTTT	CASSLGGQGNTGELFF
TRBV9	TRBJ2-5	-	TRBD2	TGTGCCAGCAGCGCCGGGACTAGCGGGAGAGGGGAGACCCAGTACTTC	CASSAGTSGRGETQYF
TRBV5-6	TRBJ2-6	-	-	TGTGCCAGCAGCTTGCCAAGCCAGTCTGGGGCCAACGTCCTGACTTTC	CASSLPSQSGANVLTF
TRBV4-1	TRBJ1-2	-	-	TGCGCCAGCAGCCAAGTAACAGTAGAATATGGCTACACCTTC	CASSQVTVEYGYTF
TRBV5-8	TRBJ1-2	-	-	TGTGCCAGCAGCTTGGTAGGCAGGGGCAATGGCTACACCTTC	CASSLVGRGNGYTF
TRBV7-2	TRBJ1-1	-	-	TGTGCCAGCAGCCTCACCCAGGGTGGGGACACTGAAGCTTTCTTT	CASSLTQGGDTEAFF
TRBV28	TRBJ2-7	-	TRBD2	TGTGCCAGCAGTTCCACGAGCGGGAGTTTGACCTACGAGCAGTACTTC	CASSSTSGSLTYEQYF
TRBV11-3	TRBJ2-1	-	TRBD1	TGTGCCAGCAGCCAGGACAGGGATGAGCAGTTCTTC	CASSQDRDEQFF
TRBV4-2	TRBJ2-3	-	-	TGTGCCAGCAGCCAAACTCCAGGTGGAGATACGCAGTATTTT	CASSQTPGGDTQYF
TRBV19	TRBJ2-2	-	TRBD2	TGTGCCAGTAGATTAGCGGGAGGAGGGAACACCGGGGAGCTGTTTTTT	CASRLAGGGNTGELFF
TRBV7-9	TRBJ2-1	-	-	TGTGCCAGCAGCTTAGCTGGACCCAACAATGAGCAGTTCTTC	CASSLAGPNNEQFF
TRBV19	TRBJ1-5	-	TRBD1	TGTGCCAGTAGTGAGGACAGGGGGCTAGGAAGCAATCAGCCCCAGCATTTT	CASSEDRGLGSNQPQHF
TRBV7-9	TRBJ1-1	once	-	TGTGCCAGCAGCCCGAATAGACTATGGAACACTGAAGCTTTCTTT	CASSPNRLWNTEAFF
TRBV11-2	TRBJ2-1	-	-	TGTGCCACTAAACCGATCCCAGAAAATGAGCAGTTCTTC	CATKPIPENEQFF
TRBV13	TRBJ2-1	-	-	TGTGCCAGCAGCAAGACGGGCTCCTACAATGAGCAGTTCTTC	CASSKTGSYNEQFF
TRBV11-1	TRBJ2-3	once	TRBD2	TGTGCCAGCAGCTGGGGACTAGCGGAATACACAGATACGCAGTATTTT	CASSWGLAEYTDTQYF
TRBV4-3	TRBJ1-2	once	-	TGCGCCAGCAGCGGGGACATAAACTATGGCTACACCTTC	CASSGDINYGYTF
TRBV7-2	TRBJ1-2	-	-	TGTGCCAGCAGCCCCGGACGGAGAGGGGATGGCTACACCTTC	CASSPGRRGDGYTF
TRBV4-1	TRBJ1-3	-	-	TGCGCCAGCAGCCCGGGCCCCGTCGGGTACACCATATATTTT	CASSPGPVGYTIYF